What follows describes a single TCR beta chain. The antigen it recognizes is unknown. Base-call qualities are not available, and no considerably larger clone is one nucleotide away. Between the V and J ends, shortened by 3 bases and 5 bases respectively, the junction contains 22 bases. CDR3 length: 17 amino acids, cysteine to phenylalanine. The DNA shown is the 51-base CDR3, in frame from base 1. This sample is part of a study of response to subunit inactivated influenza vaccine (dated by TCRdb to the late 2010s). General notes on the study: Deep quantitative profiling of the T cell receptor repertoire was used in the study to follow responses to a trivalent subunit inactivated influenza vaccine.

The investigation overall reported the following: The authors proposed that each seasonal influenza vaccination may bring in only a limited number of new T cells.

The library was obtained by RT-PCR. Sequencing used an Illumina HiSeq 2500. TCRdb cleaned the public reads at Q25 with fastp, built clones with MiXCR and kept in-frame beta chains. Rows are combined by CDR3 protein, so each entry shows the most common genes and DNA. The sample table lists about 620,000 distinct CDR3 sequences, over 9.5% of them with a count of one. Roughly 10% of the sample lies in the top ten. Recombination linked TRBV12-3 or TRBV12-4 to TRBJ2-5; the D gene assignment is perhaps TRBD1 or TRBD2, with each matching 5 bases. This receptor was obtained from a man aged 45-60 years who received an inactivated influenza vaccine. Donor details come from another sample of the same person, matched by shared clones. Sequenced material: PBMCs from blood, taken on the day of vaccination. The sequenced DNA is TGTGCCAGCAGTTTCGGCAGGGTCGAGATCGAGGGGGAGACCCAGTACTTC. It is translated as CASSFGRVEIEGETQYF.